This TCR beta chain was captured by sequencing in a study of cytomegalovirus exposure and HLA in healthy donors. Study results and limitations: TRBV6-2, TRBV6-3 and some other V segments were unresolvable in 87-base-pair reads. When a later analysis compared HLA-associated TCR beta chains with equally common others, the HLA-associated chains turned out to be more clonally expanded and to have lower generation probabilities. Most TCR beta V segments were productive about 90% or about 30% of the time in an earlier analysis.

This CDR3 contains 17 residues. The ends were cut back, 2 bases at V and 6 bases at J, with 20 bases in the middle. Germline-derived CDR1 and CDR2 are GTSNPN and SVGIG (reference sequence). As concerns this clone: The antigen is undetermined.

The PCR employed 60 Vbeta primers together with 13 Jbeta primers. Assay: immunoSEQ multiplex PCR; the TCRdb copy retains only in-frame clones and omits some. Of some 95,000 clones in the sample, 78% were seen once. This clonotype was obtained from a woman aged 35 to 49 in good health and CMV-seropositive. The material sequenced was PBMCs. This sequence joins TRBV30 and TRBJ1-6; TRBD1 is a possible D gene (5 bases). The CDR3 sequence is CAWSREDILLTNSPLHF. CDR3 bases: TGTGCCTGGAGTCGGGAGGACATACTCCTTACTAATTCACCCCTCCACTTT.